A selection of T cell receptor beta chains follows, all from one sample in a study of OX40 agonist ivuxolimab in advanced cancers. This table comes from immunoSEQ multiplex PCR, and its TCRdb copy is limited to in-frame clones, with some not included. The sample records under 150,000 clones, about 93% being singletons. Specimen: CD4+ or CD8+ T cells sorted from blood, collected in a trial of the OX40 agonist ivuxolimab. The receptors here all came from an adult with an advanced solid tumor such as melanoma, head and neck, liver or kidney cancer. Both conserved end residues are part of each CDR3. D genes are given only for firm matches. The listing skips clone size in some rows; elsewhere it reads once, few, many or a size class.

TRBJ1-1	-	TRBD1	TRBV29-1	TGCAGCGTTGAGGGACAGATGAACACTGAAGCTTTCTTT	CSVEGQMNTEAFF
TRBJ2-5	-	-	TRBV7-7	TGTGCCAGCAGCCAGAACCGGGTGCCCCAAGAGACCCAGTACTTC	CASSQNRVPQETQYF
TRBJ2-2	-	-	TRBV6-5	TGTGCCAGCGGCGGGACCCCCGTACACGGGGAGCTGTTTTTT	CASGGTPVHGELFF
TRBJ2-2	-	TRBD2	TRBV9	TGTGCCAGCAGCAAACGGGGACTAGCGGGAGCGGGCACCGGGGAGCTGTTTTTT	CASSKRGLAGAGTGELFF
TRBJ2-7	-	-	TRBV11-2	TGTGCCAGCAGCCCTGGCGTCGCGAGGGGATCCTACGAGCAGTACTTC	CASSPGVARGSYEQYF
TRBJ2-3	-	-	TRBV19	TGTGCCAGTGCGGCTAGCACAGATACGCAGTATTTT	CASAASTDTQYF
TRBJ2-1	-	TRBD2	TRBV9	TGTGCCAGCAGCGTAGCGAGCGGGAGAGGCAATGAGCAGTTCTTC	CASSVASGRGNEQFF
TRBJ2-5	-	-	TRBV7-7	TGTGCCAGCAGCCGAGGACTAGGGGGGGAGACCCAGTACTTC	CASSRGLGGETQYF
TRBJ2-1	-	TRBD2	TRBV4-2	TGTGCCAGCAGCCTCGGCCAGATGCGGGCGGGAGGGAGCGAGCAGTTCTTC	CASSLGQMRAGGSEQFF
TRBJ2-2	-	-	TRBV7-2	TGTGCCAGCAGCTTACTGGGAACGAACACCGGGGAGCTGTTTTTT	CASSLLGTNTGELFF
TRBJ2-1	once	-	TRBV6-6	TGTGCCAGCAGTTACTCTTGGAGCGGGTACAATGAGCAGTTCTTC	CASSYSWSGYNEQFF
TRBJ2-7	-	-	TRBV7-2	TGTGCCAGCAGCTCTCCCCCTGTGGGCTCCTACGAGCAGTACTTC	CASSSPPVGSYEQYF
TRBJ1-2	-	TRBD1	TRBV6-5	TGTGCCAGCAGTTACCAGACAGGGGGAGGCGGCTACACCTTC	CASSYQTGGGGYTF
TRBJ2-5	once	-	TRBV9	TGTGCCAGCAGCGTAGGGGCAGGAGGGGCCCAATGGGCCCAGTACTTC	CASSVGAGGAQWAQYF
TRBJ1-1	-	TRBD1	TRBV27	TGTGCCAGCCGATTTGACAGGGATCCTTTAGACACTGAAGCTTTCTTT	CASRFDRDPLDTEAFF
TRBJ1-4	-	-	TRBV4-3	TGCGCCAGCAGCCATAGGGAAAATAATGAAAAACTGTTTTTT	CASSHRENNEKLFF
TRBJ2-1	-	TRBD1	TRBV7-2	TGTGCCAGCAGCTTAGGTTGGGGACAGGGGGTGGATGAGCAGTTCTTC	CASSLGWGQGVDEQFF
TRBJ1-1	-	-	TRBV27	TGTGCCAGCAGTGCCCAGATGAACACTGAAGCTTTCTTT	CASSAQMNTEAFF
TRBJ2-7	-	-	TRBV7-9	TGTGCCAGCGCCGCGGGCGGCTTAAGCTCCTACGAGCAGTACTTC	CASAAGGLSSYEQYF
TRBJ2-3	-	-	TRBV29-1	TGCAGCCCCGTGGGGGCTAGCACAGATACGCAGTATTTT	CSPVGASTDTQYF
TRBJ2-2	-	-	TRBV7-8	TGTGCCAGCAGCCATCGCTCTAGCGCCACTTCCACCGGGGAGCTGTTTTTT	CASSHRSSATSTGELFF
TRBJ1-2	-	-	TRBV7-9	TGTGCCAGCAGCTTCCCCGTCCTGGGCCCTATAGGTGGCTACACCTTC	CASSFPVLGPIGGYTF
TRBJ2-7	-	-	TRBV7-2	TGTGCCAGCAGCTTAGGGGGTCTCTCCTACGAGCAGTACTTC	CASSLGGLSYEQYF
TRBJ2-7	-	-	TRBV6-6	TGTGCCAGCAGTCAGGCGGGGGAGCAGTACTTC	CASSQAGEQYF
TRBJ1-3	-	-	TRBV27	TGTGCCAGCAGTTGGCGCGGAGGGGGAAACACCATATATTTT	CASSWRGGGNTIYF
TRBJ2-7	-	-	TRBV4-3	TGCGCCAGCAGCCAGGGGGGATTTGGACCCAGCGCGGACGAGCAGTACTTC	CASSQGGFGPSADEQYF
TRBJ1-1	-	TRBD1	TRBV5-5	TGTGCCAGCAGGCCTCAGGGGGTGAACACTGAAGCTTTCTTT	CASRPQGVNTEAFF
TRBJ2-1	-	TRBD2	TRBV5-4	TGTGCCAGCAGCTTGGTAAGGGGCGGGAGGGCGTCGAATGAGCAGTTCTTC	CASSLVRGGRASNEQFF
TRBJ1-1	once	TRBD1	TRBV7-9	TGTGCCAGCAGCTTCGGACAGGGGGCGGGAGCTTTCTTT	CASSFGQGAGAFF
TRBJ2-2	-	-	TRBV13	TGTGCCAGCAGCTTACAACGTCGGGGATACACCGGGGAGCTGTTTTTT	CASSLQRRGYTGELFF
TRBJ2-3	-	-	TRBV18	TGTGCCAGCTCCCCCGTGGGTGGCGGCACAGATACGCAGTATTTT	CASSPVGGGTDTQYF
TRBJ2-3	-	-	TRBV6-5	TGTGCCAGCAGTTACTCGAGAGGGGACCCAGATACGCAGTATTTT	CASSYSRGDPDTQYF
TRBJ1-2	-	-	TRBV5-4	TGTGCCAGCAGCTTCAAGGACAGCAACTATGGCTACACCTTC	CASSFKDSNYGYTF
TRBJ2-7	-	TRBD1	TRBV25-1	TGTGCCAGCAGTGAAGGACAGGGACTGTACGAGCAGTACTTC	CASSEGQGLYEQYF
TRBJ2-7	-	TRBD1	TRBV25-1	TGTGCCAGCCGAAGGGACAGGGGTTCCTACGAGCAGTACTTC	CASRRDRGSYEQYF
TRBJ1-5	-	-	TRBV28	TGTGCCAGCAGCTCCCCCCCCAATCAGCCCCAGCATTTT	CASSSPPNQPQHF
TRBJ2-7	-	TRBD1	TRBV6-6	TGTGCCAGCACCCGACAGGGGCCCGTCATTTACGAGCAGTACTTC	CASTRQGPVIYEQYF
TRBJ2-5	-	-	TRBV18	TGTGCCAGCTCACCGGCAGCGTACCAAGAGACCCAGTACTTC	CASSPAAYQETQYF
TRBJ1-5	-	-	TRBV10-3	TGTGCCATCGGGGAGGGCAATCAGCCCCAGCATTTT	CAIGEGNQPQHF
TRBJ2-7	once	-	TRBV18	TGTGCCAGCTCACCACGAGAGGGGGGCTCCTACGAGCAGTACTTC	CASSPREGGSYEQYF
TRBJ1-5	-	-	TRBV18	TGTGCCAGCTCCTACATTGGGGCGGGGCCCCAGCATTTT	CASSYIGAGPQHF
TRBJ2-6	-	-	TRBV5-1	TGCGCCAGCAGCTTGGTGGGGGCGAGGGGCTCTGGGGCCAACGTCCTGACTTTC	CASSLVGARGSGANVLTF
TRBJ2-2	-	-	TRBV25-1	TGTGCCAGCCGAAATACCCTCCGGGGGAACACCGGGGAGCTGTTTTTT	CASRNTLRGNTGELFF
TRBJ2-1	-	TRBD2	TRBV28	TGTGCCAGCAGTATGGGGACTAGGACCACGGGTGAGCAGTTCTTC	CASSMGTRTTGEQFF
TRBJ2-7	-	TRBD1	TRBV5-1	TGCGCCAGCAGCCCGCGGGGACAGGGTCCCCTGGAGCAGTACTTC	CASSPRGQGPLEQYF
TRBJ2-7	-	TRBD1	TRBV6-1	TGTGCCAGCAGTGAAAACAGGGGGCCTTACGAGCAGTACTTC	CASSENRGPYEQYF
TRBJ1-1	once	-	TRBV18	TGTGCCAGCTCACCATCCAGCATGGGGAACACTGAAGCTTTCTTT	CASSPSSMGNTEAFF
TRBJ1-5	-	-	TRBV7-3	TGTGCCAGCAGCTTAGTCAGAGGGGGTAATCAGCCCCAGCATTTT	CASSLVRGGNQPQHF
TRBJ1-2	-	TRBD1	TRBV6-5	TGTGCCAGCAGTTCCGCTGGGACAGACTGGAACTATGGCTACACCTTC	CASSSAGTDWNYGYTF
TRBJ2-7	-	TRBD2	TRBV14	TGTGCCAGCAGCCAGACTAGCGGGTTCTCCTACGAGCAGTACTTC	CASSQTSGFSYEQYF
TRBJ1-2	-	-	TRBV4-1	TGCGCCAGCAGCCAAGACTTCGGCAGCCAACACTATGGCTACACCTTC	CASSQDFGSQHYGYTF